This T cell receptor (beta chain) was obtained from a study of post-analysis software for immune sequencing data. The wider study: The study covered relapsing-remitting, secondary progressive and progressive-relapsing courses of multiple sclerosis. Study-wide results and limits: Strong co-clustering by F measure linked samples that shared a preparation batch. Among multiple sclerosis patients, normalized Chao1 diversity was significantly below that of controls.

As concerns this clonotype: Its antigen is unidentified. A much more abundant neighbour one base away suggests this may be a read error.

The TCR beta cDNA libraries contained unique molecular identifiers. Input amounts of roughly 1 to 10 million T cells were used. These gave approximately 500,000 cDNA molecules, so each molecule approximated one T cell. TCRdb analysed the PCR reads with MiXCR anew, one entry per CDR3 protein. The sample consists of 250,000 to 300,000 distinct CDR3 sequences, about 38% of them appearing once. This sequence was found in a girl aged 5 to 17 with multiple sclerosis. Sequenced input: blood.

CDR3: CASSQDLETQYF. DNA for the CDR3: TGTGCCAGCAGCCAAGATCTGGAGACCCAGTACTTC. J is TRBJ2-4 and V is TRBV3-1; D call uncertain. The end of the DNA fits TRBJ2-5 better, so the J call may be wrong. The CDR3 sequence is 12 residues long. Germline loops: CDR1 LGHDT, CDR2 YNNKEL (reference sequence).